This record covers a single TCR beta chain. Sequencing was performed with immunoSEQ multiplex PCR; in TCRdb, only in-frame clones are kept and a portion is missing. In the table there are roughly 150,000 clones, less than 85% of which are singletons. The data were taken from a study of blood T cell repertoires in COVID-19. CDR1 and CDR2 (germline): MNHEY, SVGAGI. The CDR3 covers 15 residues. V lost 0 bases and J 4 bases, leaving 12 bases between the germline ends. The source material was PBMCs or T cells enriched from blood (not recorded which). This clonotype was obtained from a young woman who had been exposed to COVID-19. This chain links TRBV6-5 with TRBJ2-5, with D possibly matching TRBD2 (6 bases). The CDR3 DNA reads as TGTGCCAGCAGTTACTCGGGGGGTAGGCGAGAGACCCAGTACTTC. As protein: CASSYSGGRRETQYF.